This T cell receptor beta chain was observed in a study of blood T cell repertoires in COVID-19 (dated by TCRdb to 2019 to 2021). Regarding the study in general: Samples covering the acute and convalescent phases of COVID-19 were provided by collaborators in the United States, Italy and Spain. The prospective study material was composed of cDNA or gDNA derived from T cells, B-cell-depleted T cells, or PBMCs. The dataset comprised deeply sampled blood TCRbeta repertoires from subjects exposed to, actively infected with, or recovered from COVID-19. A freely available public database, intended as a resource for researchers studying the immune response to SARS-CoV-2, is where the repertoires were released. The samples were drawn from the first 160 participants of the ongoing ImmuneRACE study and from 950 to 1,500 subjects provided by 6 global collaborators. Nearly every sample came with metadata listing a de-identified subject ID, COVID-19 status, age in years and sex. Where HLA class I and class II types were available, the types were taken from metadata supplied by the sample provider, not from assay-based typing. The paper's findings and limits, for the study overall: The quantity of clinical and demographic metadata differed by source and by participant and was supplied without curation.

At the junction V is shortened by 1 base and J by 4 bases, with 5 bases in between. CDR1 and CDR2 (SGHTA, FQGNSA) derive from the germline V gene. Its CDR3 holds 13 amino acids, cysteine through phenylalanine. The DNA shown is the 39-base CDR3, in frame from base 1. Concerning this clone itself: Its specific antigen is unknown. One base away there is no much larger clone; base qualities are not given.

The immunoSEQ Assay, a bias-controlled multiplex PCR, was used to amplify TCRbeta CDR3 regions from genomic DNA. The authors processed their data as follows. The number of nucleated cells in each sample was estimated from the amplification of reference gene primers within the assay. To quantify the absolute abundance of each unique TCRbeta CDR3 rearrangement, sequence reads were collapsed and filtered. For each sample, productive Simpson clonality was calculated as the square root of Simpson's diversity index across productive rearrangements. TCRdb re-hosts the immuneACCESS table, in-frame sequences only. Its copies lack some clones; in the studies checked, an unresolved V gene accounts for under half of them, and the cause for the rest is not known. The V and J calls and clone size were taken over from that table, and D and trimming were inferred from the DNA. This sample lists approximately 120,000 clones; approximately 83% were detected once. In total, the top ten clones hold approximately 20% of the sample.

A second Seattle source provided samples from volunteer blood donors who had recovered from COVID-19. Each collaborating institution followed its own protocols to collect whole blood in K2EDTA tubes. For TCRbeta analysis, collaborator samples were shipped as frozen whole blood, as isolated PBMCs, or as DNA extracted from either sample type. Sample: peripheral blood. The V and J segments used are TRBV7-2 and TRBJ1-5, with the identity of the D gene unclear. The receptor was derived from a woman aged 45-65 years who had recovered from COVID-19. The nucleotide sequence reads as follows: TGTGCCAGCAGCTTAGATAATAATCAGCCCCAGCATTTT. It translates as CASSLDNNQPQHF.